These 8 T cell receptor beta chains were sequenced from one sample in a study of cytomegalovirus exposure and HLA in healthy donors. This PCR relied on a set of 60 Vbeta primers and 13 Jbeta primers. The protocol was immunoSEQ multiplex PCR, while the TCRdb copy is restricted to in-frame clones and leaves out a portion. The sample records 99,000 or so clones, around 73% being singletons. The sample was PBMCs. These TCRs come from a man aged 30 to 39 in good health and CMV-seronegative.

This sequence joins TRBV2 and TRBJ1-2; 10 nucleotides match TRBD1. J lost 3 bases, V lost 2 bases, and 6 bases had no gene match. This CDR3 region has 16 residues. CDR1 is SNHLY, CDR2 FYNNEI, per germline. This CDR3 is CASSELAGTGDYGYTF. In nucleotides, the CDR3 is TGTGCCAGCAGTGAACTCGCCGGGACAGGGGACTATGGCTACACCTTC.

The genes are TRBV5-1 and TRBJ2-5, with 14 bases fitting TRBD2. The CDR3 is 15 residues long. Trimming at V came to 4 bases and at J to 2 bases, leaving 1 base not matched to a gene. From germline, CDR1 is SGHRS and CDR2 YFSETQ. CDR3 sequence reads: CASSRLAGGQETQYF. DNA for the CDR3: TGCGCCAGCAGCCGACTAGCGGGGGGGCAAGAGACCCAGTACTTC.

This chain uses TRBV4-3 with TRBJ1-4; TRBD1 is a possible D gene (5 bases). The ends were cut back, 4 bases at V and 2 bases at J, with 17 bases in the middle. In germline, CDR1 is LGHNA, CDR2 YSLEER. The CDR3 covers 17 residues. This CDR3 is CASSPRVKEGTNEKLFF. Here the CDR3 DNA reads TGCGCCAGCAGCCCCCGCGTGAAGGAGGGGACTAATGAAAAACTGTTTTTT.

The rearrangement joins TRBV28 to TRBJ1-1; a possible D gene is TRBD1 (6 bases). The germline V gene encodes CDR1 MDHEN and CDR2 SYDVKM. Trimming pared 5 bases from V and 5 bases from J, leaving 15 bases between. CDR3 length: 14 residues. CDR3 coding DNA: TGTGCCAGCAGTCCCGGACAGACTTGGACTGAAGCTTTCTTT. The encoded protein is CASSPGQTWTEAFF.

V gene TRBV5-1 combines with J gene TRBJ1-5; D gene uncertain. The germline V gene has CDR1 SGHRS and CDR2 YFSETQ. This CDR3 spans 13 amino acids. Trimming pared 0 bases from V and 6 bases from J, leaving 7 bases between. CDR3 nucleotide sequence: TGCGCCAGCAGCTTGGAAAGAGGTCAGCCCCAGCATTTT. It codes for CASSLERGQPQHF.

The V gene is TRBV5-6, the J gene TRBJ1-1; maybe TRBD1 (5 bases). The V gene's germline CDR1 is SGHDT and CDR2 YYEEEE. Trimming cost V 2 bases and J 4 bases, with 9 bases left between them. This CDR3 contains 13 residues. The CDR3 nucleotides read TGTGCCAGCAGCTTTGGGGGAGGCACTGAAGCTTTCTTT. It translates to CASSFGGGTEAFF.

The chain couples TRBV7-2 to TRBJ2-7; the D gene is possibly TRBD2 (5 bases). Trimming pared 8 bases from V and 6 bases from J, leaving 14 bases between. The germline V gene encodes CDR1 SGHTA and CDR2 FQGNSA. CDR3 length: 12 residues. CDR3 sequence reads: CASATRAPEQYF. Here the CDR3 DNA reads TGTGCCAGCGCCACTAGGGCCCCCGAGCAGTACTTC. The variable domain in full, with the rest retrieved from reference TRBV7-2 and TRBJ2-7, is GAGVSQSPSNKVTEKGKDVELRCDPISGHTALYWYRQSLGQGLEFLIYFQGNSAPDKSGLPSDRFSAERTGGSVSTLTIQRTQQEDSAVYLCASATRAPEQYFGPGTRLTVT.

This chain uses TRBV7-8 with TRBJ2-5; D gene unclear. Trimming pared 4 bases from V and 0 bases from J, leaving 21 bases between. This CDR3 comprises 18 residues. Germline V lookup: CDR1 SGHVS, CDR2 FQNEAQ. The CDR3 spells CASSSPRHHIQYQETQYF. The CDR3 DNA reads as TGTGCCAGCAGCTCCCCCCGACATCACATTCAGTACCAAGAGACCCAGTACTTC.